The 14 T cell receptor beta chains below were found in one sample sequenced in a study of CD8 T cells in ankylosing spondylitis (dated by TCRdb to 2016 to 2017). Findings and caveats that apply to the study as a whole: A TCR beta motif of fewer than 10 highly homologous amino acid variants appeared characteristic of blood from ankylosing spondylitis patients.

Library construction relied on 5' RACE. The instrument given in TCRdb is Illumina HiSeq 2500. TCRdb ran its own pipeline on the public reads, namely fastp trimming at Q25 and MiXCR clone calling, and kept in-frame beta chains. Each entry merges the rows of one CDR3 protein and shows their most common DNA and genes. This sample comprises around 490,000 distinct CDR3 sequences, roughly 5.3% of them detected only once. The top ten constitute around 3.4% of the sample. Their cognate antigens are unknown. The sample was blood, either unsorted or a sorted T cell fraction (not recorded which). The receptors originated from a male donor with ankylosing spondylitis.

This clonotype was seen many times. The chain employs TRBV7-9 and TRBJ1-2; TRBD1 agrees at 10 bases. The junction had 5 bases not matched to a gene; V was cut back by 7 bases and J by 3 bases. The CDR3 has 14 residues. The germline V gene encodes CDR1 SEHNR and CDR2 FQNEAQ (reference sequence). CDR3 loop: CASNSGTGDYGYTF. CDR3 sequence (DNA): TGTGCCAGCAACTCCGGGACAGGGGACTATGGCTACACCTTC. Together with reference TRBV7-9 and TRBJ1-2, the CDR3 gives the full variable domain: DTGVSQNPRHKITKRGQNVTFRCDPISEHNRLYWYRQTLGQGPEFLTYFQNEAQLEKSRLLSDRFSAERPKGSFSTLEIQRTEQGDSAMYLCASNSGTGDYGYTFGSGTRLTVV.

Ten or more counts support this clonotype. The chain employs TRBV6-5 and TRBJ2-7; D unresolved. Deletions cut 6 bases from V and 3 bases from J, with 9 bases between. Germline CDR1 reads MNHEY; CDR2 reads SVGAGI. CDR3 size: 12 residues. CDR3 region: CASRSVFYEQYF. In DNA, the CDR3 is TGTGCCAGCAGGAGCGTCTTCTACGAGCAGTACTTC.

This clonotype occurred many times. The gene calls are TRBV6-2 or TRBV6-3 and TRBJ1-2; the D is unclear. The CDR3 has 14 amino acids. The germline CDR1 and CDR2 sequences are MNHEY and SVGEGT. Deletions cut 3 bases from V and 4 bases from J, with 12 bases between. The CDR3 nucleotides are TGTGCCAGCAGTTATAACGCCGTCCTCTATGGCTACACCTTC. Translated, it gives CASSYNAVLYGYTF.

At least ten counts were recorded for this clonotype. The chain has TRBV5-1 and TRBJ1-5; no clear D. Trimming pared 2 bases from V and 6 bases from J, leaving 12 bases between. The CDR3 has 14 amino acids. CDR1 and CDR2 from the germline V gene are SGHRS and YFSETQ. In DNA form, the CDR3 reads TGCGCCAGCAGCTTTTCTGGAGGTTTTCAGCCCCAGCATTTT. Translation gives CASSFSGGFQPQHF.

This clonotype has a count of ten or more. The chain recombines TRBV25-1 with TRBJ1-1; 7 bases are shared with TRBD1. Germline CDR1 and CDR2: MGHDK and SYGVNS. CDR3 length: 14 residues. V shed 2 bases, J shed 7 bases, and the junction held 7 bases outside the gene matches. This CDR3 reads CASSEIGDSVEAFF. The DNA of the CDR3 is TGTGCCAGCAGTGAAATAGGGGACAGCGTTGAAGCTTTCTTT.

This clonotype has a count of ten or more. The chain carries TRBV4-3 and TRBJ1-1; D uncertain. Trimming removed 2 bases from V and 6 bases from J, with 10 bases in between. Germline loops: CDR1 LGHNA, CDR2 YSLEER. The CDR3 sequence is 13 residues long. In DNA, the CDR3 is TGCGCCAGCAGCCAAACGAGAGTAGCTGAAGCTTTCTTT. As protein: CASSQTRVAEAFF.

This clonotype was detected many times. The chain employs TRBV7-8 and TRBJ1-5; D is uncertain. The CDR3 extends over 14 amino acids. Germline values: CDR1 SGHVS, CDR2 FQNEAQ. V was trimmed by 2 bases and J by 3 bases, leaving 8 bases between them. This CDR3 reads CASSLLVVNQPQHF. In DNA, the CDR3 is TGTGCCAGCAGCTTACTCGTTGTCAATCAGCCCCAGCATTTT.

In its sample, this clonotype was seen many times. The genes are TRBV5-1 and TRBJ2-7, with D possibly matching TRBD2 (5 bases). CDR1 and CDR2 (germline): SGHRS, YFSETQ. This CDR3 has 14 residues. Trimming took off 2 bases at V and 4 bases at J, with 13 bases between the two ends. The CDR3 DNA sequence: TGCGCCAGCAGCTTATCGGGCCCGGGGTACGAGCAGTACTTC. Protein: CASSLSGPGYEQYF. Supplemented by reference TRBV5-1 and TRBJ2-7, the full variable domain reads KAGVTQTPRYLIKTRGQQVTLSCSPISGHRSVSWYQQTPGQGLQFLFEYFSETQRNKGNFPGRFSGRQFSNSRSEMNVSTLELGDSALYLCASSLSGPGYEQYFGPGTRLTVT.

This clonotype was seen more than once but under ten times. This chain uses TRBV12-5 with TRBJ2-1, with TRBD1 identical over 9 bases. Per the germline V gene, CDR1 is LGHNT and CDR2 is FRNRAP. Trimming cost V 0 bases and J 3 bases; bases outside gene matches: 15. This CDR3 spans 20 amino acids. CDR3 in amino acids: CASGLVTGTGMMANYNEQFF. Here the CDR3 DNA reads TGTGCTAGTGGTTTGGTTACCGGGACAGGGATGATGGCGAACTACAATGAGCAGTTCTTC.

This clonotype has ten or more counts. This chain uses TRBV10-3 with TRBJ1-2; TRBD1 matches at 7 bases. This CDR3 contains 14 residues. CDR1 and CDR2 from the germline V gene are ENHRY and SYGVKD. Trimming at V came to 6 bases and at J to 6 bases, leaving 10 bases not matched to a gene. The CDR3 nucleotides are TGTGCCATCAGCCACGACAGGGAAGTGGATGGCTACACCTTC. This gives the protein CAISHDREVDGYTF.

Details on this clonotype: A much larger clone differs by one base, so this may be a read error. Because it lacks the conserved phenylalanine or tryptophan at the end, this CDR3 is likely a read error. The chain links TRBV20-1 to TRBJ2-5, with D hard to call. Looked up from germline, CDR1 is DFQATT and CDR2 is SNEGSKA (reference sequence). The CDR3 runs 13 residues. Trimming took 6 bases from V and 5 from J, leaving 16 bases between them. The CDR3 here is CSASLRIAETQYL. In DNA, the CDR3 is TGCAGTGCGAGCCTCCGGATTGCGGAGACCCAGTACCTC.

This clonotype has a handful of counts. The rearrangement links TRBV5-1 to TRBJ2-6; 9 positions agree with TRBD1. The germline CDR1 and CDR2 sequences are SGHRS and YFSETQ. The CDR3 totals 18 residues. The J segment lost 2 bases and the V segment lost 0 bases, leaving 6 bases of the junction unmatched. CDR3 nucleotides: TGCGCCAGCAGCTTGGACAGGGGGCTCCTGGCTGGGGCCAACGTCCTGACTTTC. This translates into CASSLDRGLLAGANVLTF.

This clonotype turned up a few times. The chain links TRBV27 to TRBJ2-1, with D uncertain. There are 14 residues in the CDR3. Germline V gene lookup returns CDR1 MNHEY and CDR2 SMNVEV (reference sequence). V lost 1 base to trimming and J lost 4 bases, with 8 bases between them. This CDR3 is CASSLLGIYNEQFF. CDR3 DNA: TGTGCCAGCAGTTTATTGGGGATTTACAATGAGCAGTTCTTC.

There are many counts of this clonotype. This rearrangement joins TRBV20-1 to TRBJ2-7; D may be TRBD2 (5 bases). Between the trimmed V and J ends, which lost 4 bases and 2 bases, there was a span of 21 bases. Germline V gene data show CDR1 as DFQATT and CDR2 as SNEGSKA (reference sequence). This CDR3 region has 16 residues. The CDR3 spells CSATRPGGRSAYEQYF. Here the CDR3 DNA reads TGCAGTGCTACCCGCCCCGGAGGCAGGTCGGCCTACGAGCAGTACTTC.